This TCR beta chain was retrieved from a study of response to subunit inactivated influenza vaccine. Broader study findings: Seasonal influenza vaccination, on each occasion, was suggested by the authors to recruit few new T cells.

V was cut by 0 bases and J by 3 bases, with 9 bases left in between. The CDR3 sequence is 14 residues long. Germline assignment: CDR1 MNHEY and CDR2 SVGAGI. TCRdb re-called the RT-PCR reads through MiXCR, storing one row per CDR3 protein. The table lists 700,000 to 800,000 distinct CDR3 sequences, under 20% of them singletons. There are a few counts of this clonotype. Its cognate antigen is unknown. The source is a man aged 50-59 years who received an inactivated influenza vaccine. This specimen consisted of PBMCs from blood, obtained more than 4 days after vaccination. This sequence joins TRBV6-5 and TRBJ2-7; D could derive from TRBD1 or TRBD2 (5 bases each). CDR3 region: CASSYSKRGYEQYF. The CDR3, as DNA: TGTGCCAGCAGTTACTCGAAGAGGGGCTACGAGCAGTACTTC.